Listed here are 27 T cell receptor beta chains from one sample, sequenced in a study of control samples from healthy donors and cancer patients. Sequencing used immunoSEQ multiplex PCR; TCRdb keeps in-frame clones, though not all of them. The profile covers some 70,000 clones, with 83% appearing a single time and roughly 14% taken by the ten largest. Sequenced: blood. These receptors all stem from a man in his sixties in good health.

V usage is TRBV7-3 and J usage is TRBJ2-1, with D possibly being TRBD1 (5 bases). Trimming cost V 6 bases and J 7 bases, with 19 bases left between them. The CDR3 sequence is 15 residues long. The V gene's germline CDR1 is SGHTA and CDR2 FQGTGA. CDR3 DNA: TGTGCCAGCAGTTTCGTGGTGGGGCCCGAGAATGAGCAGTTCTTC. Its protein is CASSFVVGPENEQFF.

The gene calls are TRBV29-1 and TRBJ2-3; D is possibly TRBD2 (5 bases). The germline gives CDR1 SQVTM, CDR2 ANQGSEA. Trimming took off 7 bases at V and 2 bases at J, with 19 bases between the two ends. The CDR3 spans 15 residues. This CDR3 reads CSAEERGFSTDTQYF. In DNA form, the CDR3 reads TGCAGCGCAGAAGAACGCGGGTTCTCCACAGATACGCAGTATTTT.

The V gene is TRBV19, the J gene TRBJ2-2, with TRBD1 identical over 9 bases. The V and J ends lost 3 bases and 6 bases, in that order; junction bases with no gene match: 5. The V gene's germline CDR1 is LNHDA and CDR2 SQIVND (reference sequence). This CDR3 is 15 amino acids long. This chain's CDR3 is CASSMGDRVPGELFF. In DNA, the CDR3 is TGTGCCAGTAGTATGGGGGACAGGGTCCCCGGGGAGCTGTTTTTT.

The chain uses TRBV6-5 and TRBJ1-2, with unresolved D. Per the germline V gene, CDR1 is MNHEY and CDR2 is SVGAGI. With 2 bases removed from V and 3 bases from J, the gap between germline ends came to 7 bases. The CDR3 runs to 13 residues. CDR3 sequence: CASSYGRDYGYTF. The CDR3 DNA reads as TGTGCCAGCAGTTACGGGAGAGACTATGGCTACACCTTC.

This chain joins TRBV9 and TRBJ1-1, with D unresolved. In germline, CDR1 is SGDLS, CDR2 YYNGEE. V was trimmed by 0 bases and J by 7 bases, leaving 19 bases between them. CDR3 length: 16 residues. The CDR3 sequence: CASSVDFFSEQGEAFF. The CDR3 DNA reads TGTGCCAGCAGCGTAGATTTTTTTTCAGAACAAGGTGAAGCTTTCTTT.

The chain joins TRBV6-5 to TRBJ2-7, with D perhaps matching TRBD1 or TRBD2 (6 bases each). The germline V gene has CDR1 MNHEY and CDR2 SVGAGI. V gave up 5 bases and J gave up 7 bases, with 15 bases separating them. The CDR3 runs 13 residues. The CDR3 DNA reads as TGTGCCAGCAGTACCCTCGGGGGCTTGGAGCAGTACTTC. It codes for CASSTLGGLEQYF.

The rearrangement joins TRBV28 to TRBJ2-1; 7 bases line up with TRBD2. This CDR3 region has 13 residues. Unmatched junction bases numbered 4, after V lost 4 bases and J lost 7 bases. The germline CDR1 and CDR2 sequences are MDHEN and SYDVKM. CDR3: CASSSGTKNEQFF. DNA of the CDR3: TGTGCCAGCAGTTCCGGGACTAAAAATGAGCAGTTCTTC.

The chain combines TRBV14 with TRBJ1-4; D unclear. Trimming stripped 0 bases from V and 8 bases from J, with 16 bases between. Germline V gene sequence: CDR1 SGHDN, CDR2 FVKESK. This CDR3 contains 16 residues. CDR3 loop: CASSQDLGRKQEKLFF. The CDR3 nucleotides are TGTGCCAGCAGCCAAGATCTCGGGAGGAAACAAGAAAAACTGTTTTTT.

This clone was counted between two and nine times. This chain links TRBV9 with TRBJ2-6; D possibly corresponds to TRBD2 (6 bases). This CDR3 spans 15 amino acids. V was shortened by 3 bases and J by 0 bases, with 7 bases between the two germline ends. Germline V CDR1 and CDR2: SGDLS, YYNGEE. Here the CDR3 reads CASSGGDSGANVLTF. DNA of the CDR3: TGTGCCAGCAGCGGCGGGGACTCTGGGGCCAACGTCCTGACTTTC. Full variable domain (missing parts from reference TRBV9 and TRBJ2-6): DSGVTQTPKHLITATGQRVTLRCSPRSGDLSVYWYQQSLDQGLQFLIQYYNGEERAKGNILERFSAQQFPDLHSELNLSSLELGDSALYFCASSGGDSGANVLTFGAGSRLTVL.

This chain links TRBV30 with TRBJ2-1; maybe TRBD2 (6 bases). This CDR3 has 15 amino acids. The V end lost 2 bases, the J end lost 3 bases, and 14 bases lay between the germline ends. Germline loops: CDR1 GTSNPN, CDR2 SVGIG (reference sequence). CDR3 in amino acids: CAWSMGLDFYNEQFF. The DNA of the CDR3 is TGTGCCTGGAGTATGGGACTTGATTTCTACAATGAGCAGTTCTTC. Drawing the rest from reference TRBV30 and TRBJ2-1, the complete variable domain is SQTIHQWPATLVQPVGSPLSLECTVEGTSNPNLYWYRQAAGRGLQLLFYSVGIGQISSEVPQNLSASRPQDRQFILSSKKLLLSDSGFYLCAWSMGLDFYNEQFFGPGTRLTVL.

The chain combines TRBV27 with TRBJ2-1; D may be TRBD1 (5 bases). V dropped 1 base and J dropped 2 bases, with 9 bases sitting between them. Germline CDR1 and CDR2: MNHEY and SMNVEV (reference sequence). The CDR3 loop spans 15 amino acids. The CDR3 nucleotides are TGTGCCAGCAGTTTATGGGGCGGACCCTACAATGAGCAGTTCTTC. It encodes CASSLWGGPYNEQFF.

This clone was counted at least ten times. CDR3 sequence (DNA): TGTGCCACCAGTGATCCTAAACTGGCTTTCTTT. Its protein product is CATSDPKLAFF. The chain uses TRBV24-1 and TRBJ1-1; D remains ambiguous. V lost 3 bases, J lost 11 bases, and 9 bases lay in between. There are 11 residues in the CDR3. Looked up from germline, CDR1 is KGHDR and CDR2 is SFDVKD.

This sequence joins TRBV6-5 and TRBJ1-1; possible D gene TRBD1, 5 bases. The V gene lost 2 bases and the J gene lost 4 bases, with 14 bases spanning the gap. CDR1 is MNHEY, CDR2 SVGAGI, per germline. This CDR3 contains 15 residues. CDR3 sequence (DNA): TGTGCCAGCAGTTACGTCGGGGCCGGGGGCACTGAAGCTTTCTTT. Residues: CASSYVGAGGTEAFF.

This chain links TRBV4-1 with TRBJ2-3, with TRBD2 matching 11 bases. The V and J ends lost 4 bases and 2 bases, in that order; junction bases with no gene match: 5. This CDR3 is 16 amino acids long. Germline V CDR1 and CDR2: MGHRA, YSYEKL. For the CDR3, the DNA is TGCGCCAGCAGCCCGTTGACTAGCGGGAACACAGATACGCAGTATTTT. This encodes CASSPLTSGNTDTQYF.

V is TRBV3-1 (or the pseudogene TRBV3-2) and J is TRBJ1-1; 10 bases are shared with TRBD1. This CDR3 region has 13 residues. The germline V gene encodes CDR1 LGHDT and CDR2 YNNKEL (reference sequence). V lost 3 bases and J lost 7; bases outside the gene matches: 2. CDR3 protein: CASSHGQGVEAFF. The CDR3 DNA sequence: TGTGCCAGCAGCCATGGACAGGGGGTTGAAGCTTTCTTT.

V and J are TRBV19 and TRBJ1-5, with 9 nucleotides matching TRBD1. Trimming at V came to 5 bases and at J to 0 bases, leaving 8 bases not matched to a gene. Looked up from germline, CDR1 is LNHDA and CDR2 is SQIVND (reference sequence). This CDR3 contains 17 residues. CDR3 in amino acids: CASSRGQGRNSNQPQHF. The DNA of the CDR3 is TGTGCCAGTAGTCGGGGACAGGGTAGAAATAGCAATCAGCCCCAGCATTTT. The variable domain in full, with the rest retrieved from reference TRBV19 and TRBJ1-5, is DGGITQSPKYLFRKEGQNVTLSCEQNLNHDAMYWYRQDPGQGLRLIYYSQIVNDFQKGDIAEGYSVSREKKESFPLTVTSAQKNPTAFYLCASSRGQGRNSNQPQHFGDGTRLSIL.

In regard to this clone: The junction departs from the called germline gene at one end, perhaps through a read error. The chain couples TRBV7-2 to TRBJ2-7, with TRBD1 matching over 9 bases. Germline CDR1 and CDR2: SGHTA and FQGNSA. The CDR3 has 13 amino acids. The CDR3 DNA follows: TGTGCCAGCGGGTCGTTAACAGGGGGCGCTTCGCACTTC. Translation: CASGSLTGGASHF.

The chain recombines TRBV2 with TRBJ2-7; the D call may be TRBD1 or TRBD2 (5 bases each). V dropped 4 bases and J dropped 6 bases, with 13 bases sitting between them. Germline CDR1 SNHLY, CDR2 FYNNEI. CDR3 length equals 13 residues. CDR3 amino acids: CASSGGVGFEQYF. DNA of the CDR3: TGTGCCAGCAGTGGAGGGGTAGGATTCGAGCAGTACTTC. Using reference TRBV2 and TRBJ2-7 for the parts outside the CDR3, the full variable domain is EPEVTQTPSHQVTQMGQEVILRCVPISNHLYFYWYRQILGQKVEFLVSFYNNEISEKSEIFDDQFSVERPDGSNFTLKIRSTKLEDSAMYFCASSGGVGFEQYFGPGTRLTVT.

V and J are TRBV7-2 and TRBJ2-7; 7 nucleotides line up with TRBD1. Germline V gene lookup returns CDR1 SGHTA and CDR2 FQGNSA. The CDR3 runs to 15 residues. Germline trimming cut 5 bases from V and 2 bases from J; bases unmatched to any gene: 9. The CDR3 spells CASSLTDRSPYEQYF. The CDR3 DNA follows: TGTGCCAGCAGCCTCACGGACAGGAGTCCCTACGAGCAGTACTTC.

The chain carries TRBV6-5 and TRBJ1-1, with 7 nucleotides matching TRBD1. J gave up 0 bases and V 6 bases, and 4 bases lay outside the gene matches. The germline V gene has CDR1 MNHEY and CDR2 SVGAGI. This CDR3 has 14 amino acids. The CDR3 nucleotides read TGTGCCAGCAGCCGACAGGGCATGAACACTGAAGCTTTCTTT. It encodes CASSRQGMNTEAFF.

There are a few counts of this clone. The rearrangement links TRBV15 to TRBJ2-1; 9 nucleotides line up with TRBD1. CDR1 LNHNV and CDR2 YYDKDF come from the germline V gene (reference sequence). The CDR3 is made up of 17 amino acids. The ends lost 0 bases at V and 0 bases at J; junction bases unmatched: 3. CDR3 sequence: CATSRDDRGTSYNEQFF. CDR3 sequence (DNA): TGTGCCACCAGCAGAGACGACAGGGGGACCTCCTACAATGAGCAGTTCTTC.

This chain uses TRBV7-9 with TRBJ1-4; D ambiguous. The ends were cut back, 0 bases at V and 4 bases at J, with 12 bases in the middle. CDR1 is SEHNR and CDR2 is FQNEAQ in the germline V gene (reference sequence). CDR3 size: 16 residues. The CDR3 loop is CASSLAYNSYNEKLFF. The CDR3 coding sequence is TGTGCCAGCAGCTTAGCATACAACAGTTATAATGAAAAACTGTTTTTT.

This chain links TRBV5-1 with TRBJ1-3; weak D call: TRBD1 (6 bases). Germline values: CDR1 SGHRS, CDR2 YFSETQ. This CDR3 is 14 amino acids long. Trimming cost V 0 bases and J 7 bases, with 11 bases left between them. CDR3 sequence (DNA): TGCGCCAGCAGCTTGGCCGCTCAGGGGAACACCATATATTTT. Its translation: CASSLAAQGNTIYF.

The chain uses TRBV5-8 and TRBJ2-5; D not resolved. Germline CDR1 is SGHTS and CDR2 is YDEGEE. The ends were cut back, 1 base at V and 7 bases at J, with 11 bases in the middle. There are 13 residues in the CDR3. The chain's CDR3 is CASSLLAVGTQYF. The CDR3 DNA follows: TGTGCCAGCAGCTTGTTGGCGGTGGGGACCCAGTACTTC.

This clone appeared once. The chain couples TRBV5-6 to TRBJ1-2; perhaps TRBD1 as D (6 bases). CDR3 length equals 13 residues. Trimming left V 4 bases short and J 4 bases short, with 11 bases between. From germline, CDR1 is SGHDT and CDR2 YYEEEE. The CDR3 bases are TGTGCCAGCAGCCTAGGGGGTACCTATGGCTACACCTTC. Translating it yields CASSLGGTYGYTF.

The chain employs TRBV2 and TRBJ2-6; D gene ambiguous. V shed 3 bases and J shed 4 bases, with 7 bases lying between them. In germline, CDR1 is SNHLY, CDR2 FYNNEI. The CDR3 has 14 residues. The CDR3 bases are TGTGCCAGCAGTGAGGGGAACGGGGCCAACGTCCTGACTTTC. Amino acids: CASSEGNGANVLTF.

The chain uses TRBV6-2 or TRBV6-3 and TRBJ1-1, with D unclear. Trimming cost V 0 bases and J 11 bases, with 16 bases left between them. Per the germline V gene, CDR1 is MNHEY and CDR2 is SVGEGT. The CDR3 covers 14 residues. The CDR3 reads CASSYSRADPSAFF. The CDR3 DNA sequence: TGTGCCAGCAGTTACTCTAGGGCCGACCCGAGCGCTTTCTTT.